A single sample is the source of the 31 T cell receptor beta chains below, sequenced in a study of cytomegalovirus exposure and HLA in healthy donors. Use of 60 Vbeta and 13 Jbeta primers characterized the PCR. This table comes from immunoSEQ multiplex PCR, and its TCRdb copy is limited to in-frame clones, with some not included. Of more than 150,000 clones listed, roughly 84% are singletons. The specimen sequenced was PBMCs. These receptors were collected from a woman in her 50s in good health and CMV-seropositive.

The CDR3 DNA follows: TGTGCCACCAGCAGAGATCGGGGAACTGAAGCTTTCTTT. It codes for CATSRDRGTEAFF. This chain links TRBV15 with TRBJ1-1; D ambiguous. V was pared by 0 bases and J by 5 bases, with 7 bases between. CDR1 is LNHNV, CDR2 YYDKDF, per germline (reference sequence). The CDR3 is 13 amino acids.

The rearrangement links TRBV4-3 to TRBJ1-2; 7 nucleotides match TRBD1. The junction had 5 bases not matched to a gene; V was cut back by 0 bases and J by 7 bases. CDR1 and CDR2 from the germline V gene are LGHNA and YSLEER. The CDR3 has 14 residues. DNA of the CDR3: TGCGCCAGCAGCCAAGACGGGACAGCTCGTGGCTACACCTTC. This gives the protein CASSQDGTARGYTF.

This chain connects TRBV4-3 to TRBJ2-7; 11 nucleotides match TRBD2. CDR1 is LGHNA and CDR2 is YSLEER in the germline V gene. The CDR3 length is 15 residues. Trimming removed 4 bases from V and 2 bases from J; junction bases left unmatched: 4. DNA of the CDR3: TGCGCCAGCAGCCCAAGTAGCGGGGGGGCCTACGAGCAGTACTTC. This codes for CASSPSSGGAYEQYF.

A note on this clone: Distinct nucleotide sequences in the sample also encode this CDR3. This chain uses TRBV7-9 with TRBJ1-2, with 9 bases identical to TRBD1. The CDR3 consists of 16 residues. The junction had 13 bases not matched to a gene; V was cut back by 5 bases and J by 6 bases. Germline V CDR1 and CDR2: SEHNR, FQNEAQ (reference sequence). Here the CDR3 DNA reads TGTGCCAGCAGCGAGGGGACAGGGAGGGACTTACATGGCTACACCTTC. This gives the protein CASSEGTGRDLHGYTF. Full variable domain (remainder filled in from reference TRBV7-9 and TRBJ1-2): DTGVSQNPRHKITKRGQNVTFRCDPISEHNRLYWYRQTLGQGPEFLTYFQNEAQLEKSRLLSDRFSAERPKGSFSTLEIQRTEQGDSAMYLCASSEGTGRDLHGYTFGSGTRLTVV.

The rearrangement links TRBV19 to TRBJ1-5; D is possibly TRBD1 (6 bases). Trimming took off 5 bases at V and 1 base at J, with 12 bases between the two ends. Germline V gene data show CDR1 as LNHDA and CDR2 as SQIVND (reference sequence). The CDR3 extends over 15 amino acids. CDR3 protein: CASSVQGSSNQPQHF. Written as DNA, the CDR3 is TGTGCCAGTAGTGTACAGGGAAGCAGCAATCAGCCCCAGCATTTT.

The chain uses TRBV5-1 and TRBJ1-4; TRBD1 might be the D (5 bases). Germline V lookup: CDR1 SGHRS, CDR2 YFSETQ. V was pared by 1 base and J by 7 bases, with 11 bases between. The CDR3 runs 14 residues. The CDR3 sequence: CASSLSTVGEKLFF. CDR3 DNA sequence: TGCGCCAGCAGCTTGTCGACAGTAGGTGAAAAACTGTTTTTT. Based on the CDR3 plus reference TRBV5-1 and TRBJ1-4, the full variable domain is KAGVTQTPRYLIKTRGQQVTLSCSPISGHRSVSWYQQTPGQGLQFLFEYFSETQRNKGNFPGRFSGRQFSNSRSEMNVSTLELGDSALYLCASSLSTVGEKLFFGSGTQLSVL.

The chain joins TRBV10-3 to TRBJ2-1, with 9 bases identical to TRBD2. The CDR3 is made up of 14 amino acids. Germline V lookup: CDR1 ENHRY, CDR2 SYGVKD. With V trimmed by 4 bases and J by 5 bases, 3 bases remained unmatched. CDR3 in amino acids: CAISGLAGNNEQFF. As DNA, the CDR3 is TGTGCCATCAGTGGGCTAGCGGGGAACAATGAGCAGTTCTTC.

The rearrangement uses TRBV11-3 and TRBJ2-3; tentative D call: TRBD2 (7 bases). Germline CDR1 SGHNT, CDR2 YENEEA. CDR3 size: 15 residues. Trimming took 5 bases from V and 0 from J, leaving 12 bases between them. This CDR3 is CASSPGGRSTDTQYF. The CDR3 DNA reads TGTGCCAGCAGCCCGGGGGGCAGGAGCACAGATACGCAGTATTTT.

The chain employs TRBV28 and TRBJ1-5, with TRBD1 matching 9 bases. In germline, CDR1 is MDHEN, CDR2 SYDVKM. The CDR3 has 15 amino acids. With 5 bases clipped from V and 5 bases from J, the junction kept 7 bases outside the gene matches. The CDR3, as DNA: TGTGCCAGCAGTCCCCGGGACAGGGTGTATCAGCCCCAGCATTTT. Amino acid sequence: CASSPRDRVYQPQHF. The full variable domain, its missing parts supplied by reference TRBV28 and TRBJ1-5, is DVKVTQSSRYLVKRTGEKVFLECVQDMDHENMFWYRQDPGLGLRLIYFSYDVKMKEKGDIPEGYSVSREKKERFSLILESASTNQTSMYLCASSPRDRVYQPQHFGDGTRLSIL.

This sequence joins TRBV7-9 and TRBJ1-2; TRBD1 might be the D (5 bases). CDR1 is SEHNR and CDR2 is FQNEAQ in the germline V gene (reference sequence). This CDR3 is 15 amino acids long. Trimming removed 1 base at V and 4 bases at J, with 13 bases between. In DNA form, the CDR3 reads TGTGCCAGCAGCTTAGAGTCCCTTAGGGGCTATGGCTACACCTTC. Translated: CASSLESLRGYGYTF.

The chain joins TRBV5-1 to TRBJ1-1, with 7 positions matching TRBD1. The V segment lost 0 bases and the J segment 2 bases; nucleotides outside the gene matches: 1. Per the germline V gene, CDR1 is SGHRS and CDR2 is YFSETQ. The CDR3 runs 14 residues. CDR3 sequence reads: CASSLAGGNTEAFF. The CDR3, as DNA: TGCGCCAGCAGCTTGGCAGGGGGAAACACTGAAGCTTTCTTT.

This clone was seen a single time. The gene calls are TRBV18 and TRBJ2-3, with 14 positions matching TRBD2. CDR1 and CDR2 from the germline V gene are KGHSH and LQKENI. V shed 0 bases, J shed 4 bases, and the junction held 0 bases outside the gene matches. The CDR3 length is 16 residues. The CDR3 loop reads CASSPPGLAGADTQYF. CDR3 bases: TGTGCCAGCTCACCACCGGGACTAGCGGGGGCAGATACGCAGTATTTT.

The chain carries TRBV4-3 and TRBJ1-6; D remains unclear. Germline V CDR1 and CDR2: LGHNA, YSLEER. V lost 1 base and J 5 bases, leaving 9 bases between the germline ends. The CDR3 has 15 amino acids. The CDR3 nucleotides are TGCGCCAGCAGCCAAGTGGCACAAAATAATTCACCCCTCCACTTT. Its translation: CASSQVAQNNSPLHF.

The CDR3 region is CASCRDRSPNGYTF. CDR3 sequence (DNA): TGTGCCAGCTGCCGGGACAGGAGCCCTAATGGCTACACCTTC. The chain recombines TRBV6-6 with TRBJ1-2, with 8 bases that match TRBD1. Per the germline V gene, CDR1 is MNHNY and CDR2 is SVGAGI (reference sequence). The CDR3 has 14 amino acids. V was pared by 8 bases and J by 6 bases, with 11 bases of the junction left unmatched.

The chain links TRBV9 to TRBJ2-3, with 8 bases identical to TRBD2. V shed 2 bases and J 3 bases; nucleotides not matched to a gene: 5. This CDR3 spans 15 amino acids. The germline gives CDR1 SGDLS, CDR2 YYNGEE. The DNA for the CDR3 is TGTGCCAGCAGCGTTAGCGGGAAGGTTACAGATACGCAGTATTTT. Protein sequence: CASSVSGKVTDTQYF. The full variable domain, in which reference TRBV9 and TRBJ2-3 provide the parts outside the CDR3, is DSGVTQTPKHLITATGQRVTLRCSPRSGDLSVYWYQQSLDQGLQFLIQYYNGEERAKGNILERFSAQQFPDLHSELNLSSLELGDSALYFCASSVSGKVTDTQYFGPGTRLTVL.

The chain links TRBV9 to TRBJ1-1, with TRBD1 matching over 12 bases. V lost 3 bases and J lost 5; bases outside the gene matches: 8. The CDR3 length is 16 residues. Germline V gives CDR1 SGDLS, CDR2 YYNGEE. Here the CDR3 DNA reads TGTGCCAGCAGCGCAGGGACAGGGGGCGGAAATACTGAAGCTTTCTTT. Residues: CASSAGTGGGNTEAFF.

The chain has TRBV2 and TRBJ1-6; D might be TRBD1 (6 bases). Germline loops: CDR1 SNHLY, CDR2 FYNNEI. The CDR3 runs 15 residues. V lost 3 bases, J lost 6 bases, and 12 bases lay in between. Here the CDR3 DNA reads TGTGCCAGCAGTGATACAGGGTTGGCTAATTCACCCCTCCACTTT. Its protein product is CASSDTGLANSPLHF.

Remarks on this clone: The junction and the germline gene differ at one end; a read error may be behind it. V and J are TRBV7-2 and TRBJ2-7, with TRBD2 identical over 9 bases. The CDR3 is 14 residues long. Germline-derived CDR1 and CDR2 are SGHTA and FQGNSA. CDR3 bases: TGTGCCAGCAGCATAGCGGGGGCCCTCTACGAGCAGTACTTC. It translates to CASSIAGALYEQYF.

CDR3 sequence reads: CASRFKRGYEQYF. The CDR3 DNA follows: TGTGCAAGTCGCTTCAAGCGGGGTTACGAGCAGTACTTC. The V gene is TRBV12-2, the J gene TRBJ2-7; the D call in the table, TRBD2, was not verified against the DNA. TRBV12-2 is an annotated pseudogene. CDR3 size: 13 residues.

The chain uses TRBV27 and TRBJ1-1, with D possibly matching TRBD1 (5 bases). Germline values: CDR1 MNHEY, CDR2 SMNVEV (reference sequence). Trimming removed 4 bases at V and 6 bases at J, with 12 bases between. This CDR3 has 13 amino acids. CDR3 DNA sequence: TGTGCCAGCAGTTCAACCCCGACAGCTGAAGCTTTCTTT. This gives the protein CASSSTPTAEAFF.

There are a few counts of this clone. V is TRBV5-6 and J is TRBJ2-7; D not certain. Deletions cut 7 bases from V and 0 bases from J, with 14 bases between. The CDR3 is made up of 14 amino acids. Germline CDR1 reads SGHDT; CDR2 reads YYEEEE. Written as DNA, the CDR3 is TGTGCCAGCCAAAACCGCGTCACCTCCTACGAGCAGTACTTC. Translated, it gives CASQNRVTSYEQYF. Full variable domain (outside the CDR3, taken from reference TRBV5-6 and TRBJ2-7): DAGVTQSPTHLIKTRGQQVTLRCSPKSGHDTVSWYQQALGQGPQFIFQYYEEEERQRGNFPDRFSGHQFPNYSSELNVNALLLGDSALYLCASQNRVTSYEQYFGPGTRLTVT.

CDR3 bases: TGTGCCAGCAAGGAAGTCAGGGGGGGCACAGATACGCAGTATTTT. Translation gives CASKEVRGGTDTQYF. The rearrangement joins TRBV7-9 to TRBJ2-3, with D maybe TRBD1 (7 bases). Trimming left V 7 bases short and J 1 base short, with 15 bases between. CDR1 and CDR2 from the germline V gene are SEHNR and FQNEAQ (reference sequence). The CDR3 totals 15 residues.

The V call is TRBV7-3, the J call TRBJ1-6; possible D gene TRBD1, 6 bases. The CDR3 length is 18 residues. CDR1 and CDR2 (germline): SGHTA, FQGTGA. V lost 1 base to trimming and J lost 1 base, with 14 bases between them. CDR3 DNA: TGTGCCAGCAGCTTAAGTGGGGGCGAAGGATCCTATAATTCACCCCTCCACTTT. Amino acid sequence: CASSLSGGEGSYNSPLHF.

The V gene is TRBV2, the J gene TRBJ1-1; the D gene is possibly TRBD1 (6 bases). Germline V gene data show CDR1 as SNHLY and CDR2 as FYNNEI. V was clipped by 1 base and J by 4 bases, with 10 bases between them. The CDR3 runs 14 residues. CDR3 amino acids: CASSEGQGPTEAFF. For the CDR3, the DNA is TGTGCCAGCAGTGAAGGGCAGGGGCCCACTGAAGCTTTCTTT.

The rearrangement links TRBV10-1 to TRBJ2-1, with TRBD2 matching 8 bases. Trimming removed 2 bases from V and 4 bases from J; junction bases left unmatched: 4. The CDR3 has 15 residues. Germline V gene data show CDR1 as WNHNN and CDR2 as SYGVQD (reference sequence). The CDR3 here is CASSERSSGYNEQFF. In DNA form, the CDR3 reads TGCGCCAGCAGTGAGAGGTCTAGCGGGTACAATGAGCAGTTCTTC.

V and J are TRBV6-5 and TRBJ2-4; TRBD2 agrees at 12 bases. CDR3 length: 14 residues. Germline CDR1 and CDR2: MNHEY and SVGAGI. J gave up 8 bases and V 6 bases, and 5 bases lay outside the gene matches. Here the CDR3 reads CASRLTSGSYIQYF. For the CDR3, the DNA is TGTGCCAGCAGACTGACTAGCGGGAGTTACATTCAGTACTTC.

This clone was counted between two and nine times. V is TRBV23-1 and J is TRBJ1-5; tentative D call: TRBD1 (5 bases). TRBV23-1 is treated as an ORF (open reading frame) with a function not yet certain. This CDR3 has 19 amino acids. Trimming stripped 0 bases from V and 0 bases from J, with 18 bases between. Written as DNA, the CDR3 is TGCGCCAGCAGTCAATCGTTCCCGGGGGACGTTTATAGCAATCAGCCCCAGCATTTT. It is translated as CASSQSFPGDVYSNQPQHF.

This clone showed up just a few times. The chain couples TRBV5-4 to TRBJ2-3, with 7 bases lining up with TRBD2. Germline CDR1 is SGHNT and CDR2 is YYREEE (reference sequence). The CDR3 totals 16 residues. J was trimmed by 2 bases and V by 1 base; bases with no gene match: 7. The chain's CDR3 is CASSLKISGATDTQYF. DNA of the CDR3: TGTGCCAGCAGCTTGAAAATCAGCGGGGCCACAGATACGCAGTATTTT.

V usage is TRBV19 and J usage is TRBJ2-5; 9 bases are a match to TRBD2. In germline, CDR1 is LNHDA, CDR2 SQIVND (reference sequence). CDR3 size: 16 residues. After removal of 4 bases from V and 5 bases from J, the junction contained 11 bases not matched to a gene. For the CDR3, the DNA is TGTGCCAGTAGTAGAGCTAGCGGGGTGGGAGATGAGACCCAGTACTTC. Translated: CASSRASGVGDETQYF.

The rearrangement links TRBV11-3 to TRBJ1-2, with TRBD1 matching 7 bases. In germline, CDR1 is SGHNT, CDR2 YENEEA. The CDR3 consists of 15 residues. V lost 5 bases and J lost 3; bases outside the gene matches: 9. CDR3 sequence (DNA): TGTGCCAGCAGCCAACCGGGACAGACGCACTATGGCTACACCTTC. It translates to CASSQPGQTHYGYTF.

V is TRBV15 and J is TRBJ1-5; D possibly corresponds to TRBD1 (6 bases). Germline V lookup: CDR1 LNHNV, CDR2 YYDKDF (reference sequence). V was shortened by 3 bases and J by 2 bases, with 11 bases between the two germline ends. This CDR3 is 15 amino acids long. The CDR3 coding sequence is TGTGCCACCAGCAGCAACCCAGGGGGCAATCAGCCCCAGCATTTT. It specifies CATSSNPGGNQPQHF.